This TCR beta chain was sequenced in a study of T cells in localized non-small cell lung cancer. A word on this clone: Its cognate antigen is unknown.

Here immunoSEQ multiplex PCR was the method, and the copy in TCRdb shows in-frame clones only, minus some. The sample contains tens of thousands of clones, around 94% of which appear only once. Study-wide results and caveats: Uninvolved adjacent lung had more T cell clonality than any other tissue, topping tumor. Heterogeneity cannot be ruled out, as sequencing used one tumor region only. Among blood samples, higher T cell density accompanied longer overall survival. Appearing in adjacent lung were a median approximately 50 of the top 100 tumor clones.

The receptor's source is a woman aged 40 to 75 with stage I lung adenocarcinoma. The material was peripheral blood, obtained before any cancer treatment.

The DNA of the CDR3 is TGCGCCAGCAGCCCTGGTATGGGGGTCCCATCCTACGAGCAGTACTTC. Protein: CASSPGMGVPSYEQYF. This chain links TRBV5-1 with TRBJ2-7, with D perhaps matching TRBD1 or TRBD2 (5 bases each). V was cut by 4 bases and J by 1 base, with 18 bases left in between. The CDR3 spans 16 residues. The germline gives CDR1 SGHRS, CDR2 YFSETQ.